This TCR beta chain was retrieved from a study of OX40 agonist ivuxolimab in advanced cancers. Across the study: Age averaged around 60 years (range about 23 to 80), and 70% to 85% were male. Three patients, one with hepatocellular carcinoma and two with cutaneous melanoma, achieved partial responses. Study-wide points: With doses of 0.1-3.0 mg/kg, partial responders showed among the lowest clonal expansion.

The CDR3 sequence is 14 residues long. The V gene's germline CDR1 is MNHEY and CDR2 SMNVEV (reference sequence). V was pared by 5 bases and J by 3 bases, with 14 bases between. Libraries were prepared by immunoSEQ multiplex PCR; TCRdb keeps only in-frame clonotypes and omits some of them. The repertoire has approximately 88,000 clones, 70% to 90% of them found once; the top ten carry approximately 0.26%. Remarks on this clone: Its antigen is not identified.

The V gene is TRBV27, the J gene TRBJ2-7, with a possible D match to TRBD1 (6 bases). This sequence originates from an adult with an advanced solid tumor such as melanoma, head and neck, liver or kidney cancer. Here the sequenced sample was CD4+ or CD8+ T cells sorted from blood, taken in a trial of the OX40 agonist ivuxolimab. The CDR3 region has the DNA TGTGCCAGCAGTCCCGTGACAGGTGACTACGAGCAGTACTTC. Its protein is CASSPVTGDYEQYF.